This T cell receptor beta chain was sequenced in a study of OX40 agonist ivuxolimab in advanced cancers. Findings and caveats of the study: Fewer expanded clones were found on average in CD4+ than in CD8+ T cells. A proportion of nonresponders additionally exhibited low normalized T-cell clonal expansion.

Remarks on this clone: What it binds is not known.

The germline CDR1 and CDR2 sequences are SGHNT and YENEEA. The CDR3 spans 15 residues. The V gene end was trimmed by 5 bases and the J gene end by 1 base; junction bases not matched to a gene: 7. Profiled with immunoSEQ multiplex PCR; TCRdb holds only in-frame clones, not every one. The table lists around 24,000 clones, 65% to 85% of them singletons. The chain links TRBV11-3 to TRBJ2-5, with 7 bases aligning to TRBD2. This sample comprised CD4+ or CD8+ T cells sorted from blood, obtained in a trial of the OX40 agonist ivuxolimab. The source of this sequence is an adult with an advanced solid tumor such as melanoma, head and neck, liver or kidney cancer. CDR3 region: CASSRDYFIQETQYF. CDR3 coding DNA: TGTGCCAGCAGCCGGGACTATTTTATCCAAGAGACCCAGTACTTC.